This record looks at one T cell receptor beta chain sequence and its context. Its antigen specificity is not known. No base quality values were provided; no much bigger clone lies one nucleotide off. In the paper's terms, the time point label means: patch test 2, 6 weeks after DPC sensitization. The treatment or condition label for this specimen denotes: therapeutic diphenylcyclopropenone sensitization with weekly scalp DPC. Blood at each patch-test visit was drawn before the patch test was applied. Patients were eligible if aged 18 to 70, diagnosed with alopecia and judged suitable for DPC therapy, and pregnant patients were excluded. Unfractionated whole blood was collected in Tempus Blood RNA tubes, and total RNA was extracted from that blood. The data were taken from a study of human T cells and chemical hapten exposure (dated by TCRdb to 2020 to 2022). About the investigation overall: For sensitization, 2% DPC in acetone was applied to a roughly 2 cm by roughly 2 cm area of upper inner arm skin. Patch testing on the upper back used Finn chambers containing 0.01% DPC, with scoring done after 6 days according to International Contact Dermatitis Research Group standards. Blood samples were taken from patients before sensitization (week 0) and then at 2, 6 and about 24 weeks after DPC sensitization. The libraries were sequenced as a pool, and the TCR yield per sample differed mostly because of small variations in library volumes within the pool. The mostly female patient cohort included alopecia areata with under or over 50% scalp involvement, alopecia totalis and alopecia universalis. In alopecia patients, the study followed how the peripheral blood TCR repertoire changed in vivo over primary and secondary sensitization to diphenylcyclopropenone (DPC), a hapten. Throughout the roughly 23-week study period, patients were also given weekly therapeutic DPC doses on the scalp. For TCR sequencing, blood came from twenty-nine alopecia patients at anywhere from one to four time points (pre-sensitization, 2, 6 and 24 weeks). Results and caveats for the whole study, not just this receptor: Significantly more large CDR3 similarity clusters were formed by expanded TCRs than by pre-sensitization or healthy control sets, consistent with antigen-driven responses. Repeated subsampling changed both the strength of the expansion versus patch-test correlation and the threshold at which the correlation became significant. Alopecia, a presumed autoimmune disease, was present in all patients, so the immune response of the patients might differ from that of healthy individuals. Patch test score correlated positively with the number of PT1 expanded TCRs, reaching significance at thresholds 8, 16 and 32 but not at 4. No change with DPC sensitization was found in the number of TCRs above 1 in 1000 frequency, and no evidence of global repertoire structure alterations was found.

From cysteine to phenylalanine, the CDR3 is 15 amino acids long. Only CDR3 DNA remains: 45 bases, in frame from the first base. V lost 3 bases and J lost 5 bases, and the count of bases not matched to a germline gene is 3. The germline V gene supplies CDR1 MNHNS and CDR2 SASEGT. Libraries were made using RACE. Sequencing relied on a NextSeq 500. During library preparation, unique molecular identifiers were attached to individual cDNA molecules so that TCRs could be counted in a quantitative, reproducible way. For every blood RNA sample, sequencing covered both the TCR alpha and TCR beta chains. The published analysis was carried out like this. The median number of TCRs per sample was over 85,000, ranging from roughly 20,000 to 700,000. V, J and CDR3 annotation of the TCR reads was performed with the Decombinator software suite. To make PS versus PT1 abundance plots, every sample was subsampled to the same number of TCRs (28,000). Expanded TCRs were defined as absent before sensitization and observed at least eight times at the 2-week time point. TCRdb took the public reads, trimmed them with fastp at Q25, ran MiXCR for clone calling and kept in-frame beta chains. Each CDR3 protein appears once, grouped with its most common genes and DNA. These V and J calls rely on TCRdb rather than the paper's analysis. In all, the sample holds about 400,000 distinct CDR3 sequences, and more than 5% of those were seen once. In total, the top ten clones hold approximately 5.4% of the sample.

The rearranged chain carries TRBV6-1 and TRBJ2-1; 11 nucleotides in the junction match TRBD2. This sequence originates from a woman aged 18 to 35 with alopecia areata. Some clones in this sample may be carry-over from other donors' samples. The source was whole blood, collected in connection with sensitization to the hapten diphenylcyclopropenone (DPC). CDR3 reads: CASSDGTSGHNEQFF. The sequence in DNA is TGTGCCAGCAGTGACGGGACTAGCGGCCACAATGAGCAGTTCTTC.